Listed below are T cell receptor beta chains from one sample, sequenced in a study of T cell responses to AZD1222 COVID-19 vaccine. Profiling relied on immunoSEQ multiplex PCR, and the TCRdb table lists in-frame clones only, not all of them. Altogether more than 80,000 clones are present, under 95% being singletons, with the ten largest covering roughly 20%. This sample comprised peripheral blood, obtained on day 0 of AZD1222 vaccination. Receptor source: an adult in good health. Both conserved end residues are part of each CDR3. D genes are given only for firm matches. Only part of the rows carry a size: once, few, many, or a class if the clone is expanded.

-	TRBV10-3	-	TRBJ1-4	TGTGCCATCAGTGAGTCGGAGGGTTTGGGCGAAAAACTGTTTTTT	CAISESEGLGEKLFF
TRBD1	TRBV4-3	-	TRBJ2-5	TGCGCCAGCAGCCAAGACAGGGGGCCAGAGACCCAGTACTTC	CASSQDRGPETQYF
TRBD1	TRBV28	-	TRBJ2-7	TGTGCCAGCAGTTCTCCGGGACAGGGGGCACCTGAGAAGCAGTACTTC	CASSSPGQGAPEKQYF
TRBD1	TRBV7-6	-	TRBJ2-7	TGTGCCAGCAAAGAGGGACAGGGTTCCTACGAGCAGTACTTC	CASKEGQGSYEQYF
-	TRBV3-1/TRBV3-2	-	TRBJ2-7	TGTGCCAGCAGCCCCCTTGACGAAAGGGGCTACGAGCAGTACTTC	CASSPLDERGYEQYF
-	TRBV11-3	-	TRBJ2-5	TGTGCCAGCAGCTTAAGGAATCAAGAGACCCAGTACTTC	CASSLRNQETQYF
TRBD1	TRBV14	-	TRBJ1-1	TGTGCCAGCAGCCAAGAGACAGGGGGGGATGAAGCTTTCTTT	CASSQETGGDEAFF
TRBD1	TRBV5-1	-	TRBJ2-3	TGCGCCAGCAGCTTGGCTCGGGACAGGACGGGAACAGATACGCAGTATTTT	CASSLARDRTGTDTQYF
TRBD2	TRBV24-1	-	TRBJ2-1	TGTGCCACCAGTGTCGTAGCGGGGGGGAAGGGTGAGCAGTTCTTC	CATSVVAGGKGEQFF
TRBD1	TRBV15	-	TRBJ1-1	TGTGCCACCAGCCTGGACAGGGAAGGGAACACTGAAGCTTTCTTT	CATSLDREGNTEAFF
-	TRBV7-2	-	TRBJ1-6	TGTGCCAGCAGCTTAGTTGAGAATTCACCCCTCCACTTT	CASSLVENSPLHF
TRBD1	TRBV18	-	TRBJ1-5	TGTGCCAGCTCACCTCAAGGGACAGGGGAAAATCAGCCCCAGCATTTT	CASSPQGTGENQPQHF
-	TRBV28	-	TRBJ1-5	TGTGCCAGCAGTGGAAATCAGCCCCAGCATTTT	CASSGNQPQHF
-	TRBV6-6	-	TRBJ1-6	TGTGCCAGCAGAAGTTTTGGTGGACTTCAAAATTCACCCCTCCACTTT	CASRSFGGLQNSPLHF
-	TRBV7-8	-	TRBJ2-7	TGTGCCAGCAGTCCCCGGACCGGCGAGCAGTACTTC	CASSPRTGEQYF
-	TRBV7-2	-	TRBJ2-5	TGTGCCAGCATCTCGCCGGGGGAGACCCAGTACTTC	CASISPGETQYF
-	TRBV7-2	-	TRBJ2-7	TGTGCCAGCAGCTTAGCTTCTAGCGCCTCCTCCGAGCAGTACTTC	CASSLASSASSEQYF
-	TRBV14	few	TRBJ1-6	TGTGCCAGCAGCCCAGGAGCCCTAGAGGCTTATAATTCACCCCTCCACTTT	CASSPGALEAYNSPLHF
TRBD1	TRBV7-2	once	TRBJ2-2	TGTGCCAGCAGCTGGGACAGGGGAGGGACCGGGGAGCTGTTTTTT	CASSWDRGGTGELFF
TRBD1	TRBV5-1	-	TRBJ2-2	TGCGCCAGCAGCTTACGGACAGGGGGGAACACCGGGGAGCTGTTTTTT	CASSLRTGGNTGELFF
-	TRBV3-1/TRBV3-2	-	TRBJ2-1	TGTGCCAGCAGCCAAGGGGGGACTGAGCAGTTCTTC	CASSQGGTEQFF
-	TRBV27	-	TRBJ1-4	TGTGCCAGCAGTTTACCAAATGAAAAACTGTTTTTT	CASSLPNEKLFF
-	TRBV9	-	TRBJ1-2	TGTGCCAGCAGCGCCCGGGGACATTCCGGTGGCTACACCTTC	CASSARGHSGGYTF
-	TRBV19	-	TRBJ1-1	TGTGCCAGTACAGGTAGCACTGAAGCTTTCTTT	CASTGSTEAFF
-	TRBV7-9	-	TRBJ1-3	TGTGCCAGCAGCTTAATGGACAGCCCTGGAAACACCATATATTTT	CASSLMDSPGNTIYF
-	TRBV6-1	few	TRBJ1-5	TGTGCCAGCAGTGAAGCAGGGACGAACTACAATCAGCCCCAGCATTTT	CASSEAGTNYNQPQHF
TRBD1	TRBV27	-	TRBJ2-7	TGTGCCAGCAGTTTTGACAGGGGCTACGAGCAGTACTTC	CASSFDRGYEQYF